This paragraph reports one T cell receptor beta chain. The entry originates in a study of shared clonotypes between healthy human individuals. Data came from immunoSEQ multiplex PCR; TCRdb stores just in-frame clones and leaves some out. The data contain approximately 500,000 clones, 79% of them singletons. Trimming stripped 7 bases from V and 4 bases from J, with 17 bases between. In germline, CDR1 is MNHNS, CDR2 SASEGT. The CDR3 is 15 amino acids. The rearrangement links TRBV6-1 to TRBJ2-1; tentatively, D is TRBD1 (6 bases). The TCR sequence derives from a woman aged 40-49 years in good health. Some clones in this sample may be carry-over from other donors' samples. Material: PBMCs. CDR3 amino acids: CASTIPWDIYNEQFF. For the CDR3, the DNA is TGTGCCAGCACCATCCCCTGGGACATTTACAATGAGCAGTTCTTC.